These 11 T cell receptor beta chains share one sample of origin, sequenced in a study of OX40 agonist ivuxolimab in advanced cancers. Repertoires were generated with immunoSEQ multiplex PCR, while TCRdb's copy carries only in-frame clones and drops some. The sample yields 60,000 or so clones, roughly nine tenths seen once. The material sequenced was CD4+ or CD8+ T cells sorted from blood, taken in a trial of the OX40 agonist ivuxolimab. The receptor set was obtained from an adult with an advanced solid tumor such as melanoma, head and neck, liver or kidney cancer.

The chain joins TRBV19 to TRBJ1-6; D is ambiguous. The CDR3 contains 14 residues. The germline CDR1 and CDR2 sequences are LNHDA and SQIVND (reference sequence). Between the trimmed V and J ends, which lost 6 bases and 6 bases, there was a span of 12 bases. The CDR3 loop is CASSRKGPNSPLHF. The DNA for the CDR3 is TGTGCCAGTAGCCGGAAAGGGCCTAATTCACCCCTCCACTTT.

V and J are TRBV15 and TRBJ1-5, with D maybe TRBD1 (5 bases). Deletions cut 1 base from V and 0 bases from J, with 13 bases between. This CDR3 is 17 amino acids long. CDR1 LNHNV and CDR2 YYDKDF come from the germline V gene (reference sequence). The CDR3 region is CATSRGPGQGSNQPQHF. In DNA form, the CDR3 reads TGTGCCACCAGCAGAGGTCCCGGTCAGGGTAGCAATCAGCCCCAGCATTTT.

This sequence joins TRBV14 and TRBJ2-1; D is perhaps TRBD1 or TRBD2 (5 bases each). This CDR3 region has 21 residues. CDR1 and CDR2 (germline): SGHDN, FVKESK. Trimming left V 4 bases short and J 0 bases short, with 28 bases between. CDR3 nucleotide sequence: TGTGCCAGCAGCCGAAAGGTAAGGCAGGGACGGCTCTTTAGCTCCTACAATGAGCAGTTCTTC. Its translation: CASSRKVRQGRLFSSYNEQFF.

The V and J genes are TRBV11-1 and TRBJ2-5; D remains ambiguous. The germline CDR1 and CDR2 sequences are SGHAT and FQDESV (reference sequence). The CDR3 is made up of 16 amino acids. V was pared by 5 bases and J by 5 bases, with 21 bases between. This CDR3 is CASSPGRLGRLETQYF. The DNA of the CDR3 is TGTGCCAGCAGCCCAGGACGGCTTGGGCGGTTGGAGACCCAGTACTTC.

The chain uses TRBV28 and TRBJ1-1, with D unclear. Germline loops: CDR1 MDHEN, CDR2 SYDVKM. Between the trimmed V and J ends, which lost 4 bases and 4 bases, there was a span of 10 bases. This CDR3 is built from 13 residues. This CDR3 is CASSSTLGTEAFF. CDR3 sequence (DNA): TGTGCCAGCAGTTCCACATTGGGCACTGAAGCTTTCTTT.

The genes are TRBV6-1 and TRBJ2-3; no definite D call. Germline V gene lookup returns CDR1 MNHNS and CDR2 SASEGT. CDR3 length: 13 amino acids. With 2 bases removed from V and 7 bases from J, the gap between germline ends came to 10 bases. Here the CDR3 reads CASSEPGRHTQYF. CDR3 coding DNA: TGTGCCAGCAGTGAACCGGGTCGACATACGCAGTATTTT.

This chain links TRBV6-4 with TRBJ2-3; TRBD2 matches at 8 bases. J lost 0 bases, V lost 1 base, and 3 bases had no gene match. Germline values: CDR1 MRHNA, CDR2 SNTAGT. The CDR3 sequence is 16 residues long. The CDR3 bases are TGTGCCAGCAGTGACTTAGCTAGCGGGAGCACAGATACGCAGTATTTT. This translates into CASSDLASGSTDTQYF.

The genes are TRBV7-9 and TRBJ2-7; D not resolved. Trimming removed 6 bases at V and 6 bases at J, with 15 bases between. The CDR3 length is 13 residues. The germline V gene has CDR1 SEHNR and CDR2 FQNEAQ (reference sequence). CDR3 sequence (DNA): TGTGCCAGCAGTTCCCTCGACGATACCGAGCAGTACTTC. Encoded protein: CASSSLDDTEQYF.

V gene TRBV11-1 combines with J gene TRBJ1-1; no reliable D call. The CDR3 has 16 amino acids. Per germline, CDR1 SGHAT and CDR2 FQDESV (reference sequence). V was trimmed by 5 bases and J by 0 bases, leaving 16 bases between them. CDR3 in amino acids: CASSRPSFFMNTEAFF. The CDR3 coding sequence is TGTGCCAGCAGCCGCCCGAGCTTTTTTATGAACACTGAAGCTTTCTTT.

The chain carries TRBV4-1 and TRBJ1-1, with D unresolved. V lost 4 bases and J 7 bases, leaving 7 bases between the germline ends. The CDR3 has 11 residues. In germline, CDR1 is MGHRA, CDR2 YSYEKL. The CDR3 here is CASSLEGEAFF. In nucleotides, the CDR3 is TGCGCCAGCAGCCTGGAGGGTGAAGCTTTCTTT.

The genes are TRBV23-1 and TRBJ1-5; TRBD1 matches at 8 bases. TRBV23-1 qualifies as an ORF whose function is uncertain. This CDR3 is 20 amino acids long. V was pared by 3 bases and J by 0 bases, with 16 bases of the junction left unmatched. This chain's CDR3 is CASSHRVPGQDVYSNQPQHF. As DNA, the CDR3 is TGCGCCAGCAGTCATCGAGTTCCGGGACAGGATGTCTATAGCAATCAGCCCCAGCATTTT.